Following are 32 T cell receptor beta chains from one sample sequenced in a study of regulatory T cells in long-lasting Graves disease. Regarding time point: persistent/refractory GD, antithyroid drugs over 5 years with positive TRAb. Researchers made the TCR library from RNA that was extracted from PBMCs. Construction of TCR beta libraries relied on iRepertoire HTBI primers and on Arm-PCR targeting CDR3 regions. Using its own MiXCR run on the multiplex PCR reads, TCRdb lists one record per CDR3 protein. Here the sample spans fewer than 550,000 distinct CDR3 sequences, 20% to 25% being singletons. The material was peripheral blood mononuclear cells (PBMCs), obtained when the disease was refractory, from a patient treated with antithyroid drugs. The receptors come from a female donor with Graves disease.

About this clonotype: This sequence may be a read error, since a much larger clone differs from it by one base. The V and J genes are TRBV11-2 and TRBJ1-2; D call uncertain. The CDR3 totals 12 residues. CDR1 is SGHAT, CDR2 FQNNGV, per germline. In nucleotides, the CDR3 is TGTGCCAGCAGCCCCGGAGTCTATGGCCACACCTTC. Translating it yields CASSPGVYGHTF.

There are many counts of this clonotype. The CDR3 nucleotides are TGTGCCTGGATCTTGCCCCTCCACTTT. It is translated as CAWILPLHF. V usage is TRBV30 and J usage is TRBJ1-6; D unresolved. Germline V lookup: CDR1 GTSNPN, CDR2 SVGIG (reference sequence). The CDR3 contains 9 residues. V was shortened by 4 bases and J by 13 bases, with 5 bases between the two germline ends.

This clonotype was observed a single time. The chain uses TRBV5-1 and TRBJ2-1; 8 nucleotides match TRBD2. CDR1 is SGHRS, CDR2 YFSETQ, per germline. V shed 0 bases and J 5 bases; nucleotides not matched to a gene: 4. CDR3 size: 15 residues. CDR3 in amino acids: CASSLEGGGNNEQFF. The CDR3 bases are TGCGCCAGCAGCTTGGAAGGCGGGGGGAACAATGAGCAGTTCTTC.

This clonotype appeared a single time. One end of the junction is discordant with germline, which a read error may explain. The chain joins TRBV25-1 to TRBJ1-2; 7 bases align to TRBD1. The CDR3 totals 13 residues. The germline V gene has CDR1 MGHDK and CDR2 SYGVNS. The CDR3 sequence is CASGEGQTYGYTF. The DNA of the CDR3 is TGTGCCAGCGGTGAGGGACAGACCTATGGCTACACCTTC.

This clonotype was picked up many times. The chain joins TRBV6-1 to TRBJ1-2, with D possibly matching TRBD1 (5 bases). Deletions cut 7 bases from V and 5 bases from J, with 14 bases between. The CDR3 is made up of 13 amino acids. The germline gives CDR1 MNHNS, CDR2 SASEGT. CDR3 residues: CASNLDRAYGYTF. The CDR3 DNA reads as TGTGCCAGCAACTTAGACAGAGCGTATGGCTACACCTTC.

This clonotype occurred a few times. CDR3 sequence (DNA): TGCGCCAGCAGCCGAAGCCGGGACAGGGGTAATGCCTACGAGCAGTACTTC. Translated: CASSRSRDRGNAYEQYF. The chain joins TRBV4-3 to TRBJ2-7; TRBD1 aligns across 10 bases. Germline lookup yields CDR1 LGHNA and CDR2 YSLEER. The length of the CDR3 is 17 residues. V dropped 4 bases and J dropped 2; count of bases not matched to a gene: 11.

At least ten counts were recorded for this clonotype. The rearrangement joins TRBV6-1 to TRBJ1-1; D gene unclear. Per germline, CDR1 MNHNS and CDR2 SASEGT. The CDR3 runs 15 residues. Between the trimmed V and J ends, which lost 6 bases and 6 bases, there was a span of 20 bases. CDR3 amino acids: CASRIGPIGVAEAFF. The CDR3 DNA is TGTGCCAGCAGAATCGGGCCAATCGGGGTCGCTGAAGCTTTCTTT.

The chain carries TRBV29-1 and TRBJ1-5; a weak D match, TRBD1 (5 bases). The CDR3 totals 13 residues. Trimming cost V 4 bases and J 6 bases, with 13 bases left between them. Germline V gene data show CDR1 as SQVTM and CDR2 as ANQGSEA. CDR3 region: CSVGIRVGQPQHF. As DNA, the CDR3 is TGCAGCGTTGGGATCAGGGTAGGTCAGCCCCAGCATTTT. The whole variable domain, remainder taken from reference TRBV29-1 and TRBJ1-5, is SAVISQKPSRDICQRGTSLTIQCQVDSQVTMMFWYRQQPGQSLTLIATANQGSEATYESGFVIDKFPISRPNLTFSTLTVSNMSPEDSSIYLCSVGIRVGQPQHFGDGTRLSIL.

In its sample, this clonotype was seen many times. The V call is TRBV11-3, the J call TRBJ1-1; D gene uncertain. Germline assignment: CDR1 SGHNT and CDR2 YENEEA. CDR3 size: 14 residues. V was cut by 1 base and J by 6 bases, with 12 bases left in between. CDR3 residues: CASSLVEVSSEAFF. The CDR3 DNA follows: TGTGCCAGCAGCTTAGTTGAGGTTAGCTCTGAAGCTTTCTTT.

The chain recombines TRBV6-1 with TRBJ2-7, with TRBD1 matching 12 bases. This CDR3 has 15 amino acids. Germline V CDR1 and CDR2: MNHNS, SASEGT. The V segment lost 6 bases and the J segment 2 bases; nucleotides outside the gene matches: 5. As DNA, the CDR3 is TGTGCCAGCAGGTCCGGGACAGGGGGCCCCTACGAGCAGTACTTC. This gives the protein CASRSGTGGPYEQYF.

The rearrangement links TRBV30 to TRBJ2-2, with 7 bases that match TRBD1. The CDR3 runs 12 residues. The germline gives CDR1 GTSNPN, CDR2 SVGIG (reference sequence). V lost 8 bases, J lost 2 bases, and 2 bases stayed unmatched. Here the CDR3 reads CAGTVNTGELFF. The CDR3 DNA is TGTGCCGGGACAGTTAACACCGGGGAGCTGTTTTTT.

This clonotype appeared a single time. CDR3 sequence (DNA): TGTGCCAGCGGAGGCTATCGGCAGGGGGGGGGAGGCCAAGAGACCCAGTACTTC. Translated, it gives CASGGYRQGGGGQETQYF. The chain recombines TRBV25-1 with TRBJ2-5; D possibly uses TRBD1 or TRBD2 (7 bases each). The V gene lost 8 bases and the J gene lost 1 base, with 26 bases spanning the gap. This CDR3 has 18 residues. The V gene's germline CDR1 is MGHDK and CDR2 SYGVNS.

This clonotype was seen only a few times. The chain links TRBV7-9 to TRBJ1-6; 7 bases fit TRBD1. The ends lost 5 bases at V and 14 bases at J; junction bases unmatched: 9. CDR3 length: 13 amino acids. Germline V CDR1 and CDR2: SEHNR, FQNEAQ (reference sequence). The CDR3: CASSPSDRAALHF. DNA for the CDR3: TGTGCCAGCAGCCCCTCAGACAGGGCGGCCCTCCACTTT.

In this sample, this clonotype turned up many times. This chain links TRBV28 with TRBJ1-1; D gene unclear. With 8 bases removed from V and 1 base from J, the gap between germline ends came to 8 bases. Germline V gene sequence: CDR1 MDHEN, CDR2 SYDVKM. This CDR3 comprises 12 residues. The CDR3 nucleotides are TGTGCCAGCCGACTGGCGAACACTGAAGCTTTCTTT. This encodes CASRLANTEAFF.

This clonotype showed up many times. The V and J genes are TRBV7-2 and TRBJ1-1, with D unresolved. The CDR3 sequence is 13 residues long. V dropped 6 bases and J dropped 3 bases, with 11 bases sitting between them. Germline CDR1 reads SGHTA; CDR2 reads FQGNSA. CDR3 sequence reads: CASSLRTYTEAFF. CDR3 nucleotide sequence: TGTGCCAGCAGTTTACGGACGTACACTGAAGCTTTCTTT.

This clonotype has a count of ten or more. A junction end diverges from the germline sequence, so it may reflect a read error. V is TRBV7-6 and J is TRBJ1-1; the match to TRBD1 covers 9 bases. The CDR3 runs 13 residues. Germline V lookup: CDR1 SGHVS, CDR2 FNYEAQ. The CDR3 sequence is CASRLTGGTEAFF. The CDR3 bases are TGTGCCAGCAGACTAACAGGGGGCACTGAGGCTTTCTTT.

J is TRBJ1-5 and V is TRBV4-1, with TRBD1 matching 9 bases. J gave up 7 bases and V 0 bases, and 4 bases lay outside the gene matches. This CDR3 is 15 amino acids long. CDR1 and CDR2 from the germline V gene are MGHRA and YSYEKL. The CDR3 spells CASSQEGTGRQPQHF. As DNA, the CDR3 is TGCGCCAGCAGCCAAGAGGGGACAGGGAGACAGCCCCAGCATTTT.

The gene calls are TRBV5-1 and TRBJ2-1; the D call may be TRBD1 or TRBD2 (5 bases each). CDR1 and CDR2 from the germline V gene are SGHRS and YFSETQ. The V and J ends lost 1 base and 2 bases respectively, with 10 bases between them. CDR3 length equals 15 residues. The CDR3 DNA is TGCGCCAGCAGCTTGCTGCAGGGACCCTACAATGAGCAGTTCTTC. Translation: CASSLLQGPYNEQFF.

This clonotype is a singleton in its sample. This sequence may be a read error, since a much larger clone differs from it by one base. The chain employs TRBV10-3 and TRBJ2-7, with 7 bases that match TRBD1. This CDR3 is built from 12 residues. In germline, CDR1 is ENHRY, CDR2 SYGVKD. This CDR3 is CAISVGGKERYF. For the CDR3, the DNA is TGTGCCATCAGTGTAGGGGGCAAGGAGCGGTACTTC.

CDR3 sequence (DNA): TGTGCCAGCAGCTTAACTGCGGGAGTTCCCCCCGGGGAGCTGTTTTTT. It translates to CASSLTAGVPPGELFF. The chain couples TRBV7-3 to TRBJ2-2; TRBD2 matches 7 bases. Germline V gene sequence: CDR1 SGHTA, CDR2 FQGTGA. V was pared by 0 bases and J by 6 bases, with 7 bases of the junction left unmatched. The CDR3 is 16 amino acids.

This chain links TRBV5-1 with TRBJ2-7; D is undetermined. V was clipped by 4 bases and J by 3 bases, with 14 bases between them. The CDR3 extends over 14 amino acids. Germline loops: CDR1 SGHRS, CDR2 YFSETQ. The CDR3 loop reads CASSAGPGYYEQYF. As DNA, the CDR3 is TGCGCCAGCAGCGCCGGGCCGGGCTACTACGAGCAGTACTTC.

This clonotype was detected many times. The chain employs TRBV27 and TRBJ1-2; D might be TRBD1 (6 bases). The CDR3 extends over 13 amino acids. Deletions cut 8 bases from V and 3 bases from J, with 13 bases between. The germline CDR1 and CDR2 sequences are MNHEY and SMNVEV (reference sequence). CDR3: CASSQGGYYGYTF. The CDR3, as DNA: TGTGCCAGCTCACAGGGAGGCTACTATGGCTACACCTTC.

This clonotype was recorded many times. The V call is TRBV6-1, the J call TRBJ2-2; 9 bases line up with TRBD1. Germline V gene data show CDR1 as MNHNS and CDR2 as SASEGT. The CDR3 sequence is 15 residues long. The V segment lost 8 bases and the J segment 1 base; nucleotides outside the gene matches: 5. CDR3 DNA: TGTGCCAGCGTCAGGACAGGGGAGAACACCGGGGAGCTGTTTTTT. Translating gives CASVRTGENTGELFF.

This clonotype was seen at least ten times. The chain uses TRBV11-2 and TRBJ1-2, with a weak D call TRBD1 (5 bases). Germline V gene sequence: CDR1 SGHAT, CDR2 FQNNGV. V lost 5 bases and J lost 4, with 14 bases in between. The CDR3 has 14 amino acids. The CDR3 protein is CASSLQAMSYGYTF. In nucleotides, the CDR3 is TGTGCCAGCAGCCTACAGGCTATGAGCTATGGCTACACCTTC.

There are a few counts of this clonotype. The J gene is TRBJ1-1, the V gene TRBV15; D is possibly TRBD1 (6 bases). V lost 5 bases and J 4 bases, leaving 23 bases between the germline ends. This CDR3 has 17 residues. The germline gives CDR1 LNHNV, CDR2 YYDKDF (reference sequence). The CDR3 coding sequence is TGTGCCACCAGCTCCCGAGAGGGGGGTCGTTCAGGCACTGAAGCTTTCTTT. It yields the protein CATSSREGGRSGTEAFF.

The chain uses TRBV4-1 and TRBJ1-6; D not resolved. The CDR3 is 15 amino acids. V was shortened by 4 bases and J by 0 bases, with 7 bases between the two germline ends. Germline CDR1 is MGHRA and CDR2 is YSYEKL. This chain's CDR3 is CASSLKHSYNSPLHF. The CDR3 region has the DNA TGCGCCAGCAGCCTAAAGCACTCCTATAATTCACCCCTCCACTTT.

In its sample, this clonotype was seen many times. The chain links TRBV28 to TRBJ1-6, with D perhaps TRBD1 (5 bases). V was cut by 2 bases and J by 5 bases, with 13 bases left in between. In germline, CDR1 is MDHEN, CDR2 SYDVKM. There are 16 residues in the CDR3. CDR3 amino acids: CASSLGGGMNNSPLHF. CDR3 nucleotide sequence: TGTGCCAGCAGTTTAGGTGGGGGTATGAATAATTCACCCCTCCACTTT. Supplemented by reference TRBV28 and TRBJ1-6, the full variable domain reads DVKVTQSSRYLVKRTGEKVFLECVQDMDHENMFWYRQDPGLGLRLIYFSYDVKMKEKGDIPEGYSVSREKKERFSLILESASTNQTSMYLCASSLGGGMNNSPLHFGNGTRLTVT.

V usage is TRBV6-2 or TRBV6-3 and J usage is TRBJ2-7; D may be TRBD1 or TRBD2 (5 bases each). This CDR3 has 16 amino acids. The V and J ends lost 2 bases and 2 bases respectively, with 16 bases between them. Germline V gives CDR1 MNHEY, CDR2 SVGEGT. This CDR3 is CASSYPGTRSAYEQYF. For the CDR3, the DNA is TGTGCCAGCAGTTACCCAGGGACCCGAAGCGCCTACGAGCAGTACTTC.

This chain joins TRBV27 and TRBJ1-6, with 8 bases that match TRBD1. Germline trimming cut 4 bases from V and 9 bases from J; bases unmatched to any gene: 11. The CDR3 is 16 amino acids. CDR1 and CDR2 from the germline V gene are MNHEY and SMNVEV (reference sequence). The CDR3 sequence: CASSSSDRANPSPLHF. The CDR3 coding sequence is TGTGCCAGCAGTTCGTCGGACAGGGCCAACCCTTCACCCCTCCACTTT.

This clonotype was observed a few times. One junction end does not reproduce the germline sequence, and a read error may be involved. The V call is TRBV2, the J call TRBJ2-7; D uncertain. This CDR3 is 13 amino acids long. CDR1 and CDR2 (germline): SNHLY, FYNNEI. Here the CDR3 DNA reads TGTGTCAGCATTGCCGCGCTCGACTACGAGCAGTACTTC. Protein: CVSIAALDYEQYF.

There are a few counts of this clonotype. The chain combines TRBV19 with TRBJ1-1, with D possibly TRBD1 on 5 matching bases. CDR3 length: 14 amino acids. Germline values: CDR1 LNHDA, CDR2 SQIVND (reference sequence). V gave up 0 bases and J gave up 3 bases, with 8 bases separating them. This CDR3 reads CASSIDQGYTEAFF. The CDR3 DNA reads TGTGCCAGTAGTATAGATCAGGGCTACACTGAAGCTTTCTTT.

This CDR3 is CASSLAGGAYSNEQFF. Here the CDR3 DNA reads TGTGCCAGCAGCTTAGCTGGCGGGGCCTACTCCAATGAGCAGTTCTTC. This chain joins TRBV7-8 and TRBJ2-1; D may be TRBD2 (6 bases). V was cut by 0 bases and J by 6 bases, with 15 bases left in between. The germline V gene encodes CDR1 SGHVS and CDR2 FQNEAQ. This CDR3 contains 16 residues.